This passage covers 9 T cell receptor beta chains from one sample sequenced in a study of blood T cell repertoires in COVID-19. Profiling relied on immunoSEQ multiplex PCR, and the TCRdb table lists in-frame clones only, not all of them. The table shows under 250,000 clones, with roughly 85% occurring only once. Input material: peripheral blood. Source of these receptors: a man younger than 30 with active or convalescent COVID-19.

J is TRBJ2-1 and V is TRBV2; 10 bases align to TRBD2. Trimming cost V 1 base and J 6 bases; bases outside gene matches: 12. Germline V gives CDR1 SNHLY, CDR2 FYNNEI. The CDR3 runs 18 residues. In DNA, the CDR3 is TGTGCCAGCAGTGAAGTCCCGACAGCGGGGGGGTCTTCCAATGAGCAGTTCTTC. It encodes CASSEVPTAGGSSNEQFF. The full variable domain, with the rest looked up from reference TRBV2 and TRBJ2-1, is EPEVTQTPSHQVTQMGQEVILRCVPISNHLYFYWYRQILGQKVEFLVSFYNNEISEKSEIFDDQFSVERPDGSNFTLKIRSTKLEDSAMYFCASSEVPTAGGSSNEQFFGPGTRLTVL.

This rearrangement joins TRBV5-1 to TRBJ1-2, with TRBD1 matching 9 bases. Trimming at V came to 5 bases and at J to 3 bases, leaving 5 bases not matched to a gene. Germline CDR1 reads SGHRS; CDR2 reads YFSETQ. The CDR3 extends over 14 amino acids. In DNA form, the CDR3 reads TGCGCCAGCAGAGCAGGGACAGGGCACTATGGCTACACCTTC. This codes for CASRAGTGHYGYTF.

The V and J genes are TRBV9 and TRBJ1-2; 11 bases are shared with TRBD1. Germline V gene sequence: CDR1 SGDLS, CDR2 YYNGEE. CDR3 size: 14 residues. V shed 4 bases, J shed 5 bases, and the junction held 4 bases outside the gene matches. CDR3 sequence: CASSPGQGAYGYTF. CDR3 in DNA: TGTGCCAGCAGCCCAGGACAGGGGGCGTATGGCTACACCTTC.

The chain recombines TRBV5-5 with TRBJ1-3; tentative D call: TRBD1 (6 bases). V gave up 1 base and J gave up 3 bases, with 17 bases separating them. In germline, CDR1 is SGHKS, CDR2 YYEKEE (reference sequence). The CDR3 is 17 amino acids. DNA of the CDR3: TGTGCCAGCAGCTTGACTACCCCCCAGGGGCTTGGAAACACCATATATTTT. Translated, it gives CASSLTTPQGLGNTIYF.

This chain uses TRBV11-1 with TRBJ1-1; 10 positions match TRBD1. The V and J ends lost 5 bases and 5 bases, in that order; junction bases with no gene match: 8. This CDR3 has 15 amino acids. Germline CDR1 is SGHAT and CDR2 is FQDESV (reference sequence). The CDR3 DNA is TGTGCCAGCAGCCCCCGACAGGGGGCGAGGACTGAAGCTTTCTTT. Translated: CASSPRQGARTEAFF.

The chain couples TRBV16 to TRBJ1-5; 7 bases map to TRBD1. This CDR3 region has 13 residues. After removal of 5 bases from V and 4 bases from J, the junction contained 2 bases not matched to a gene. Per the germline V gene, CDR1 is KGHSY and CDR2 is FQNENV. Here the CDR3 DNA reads TGTGCCAGCAGCAGGACAGGAAATCAGCCCCAGCATTTT. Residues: CASSRTGNQPQHF.

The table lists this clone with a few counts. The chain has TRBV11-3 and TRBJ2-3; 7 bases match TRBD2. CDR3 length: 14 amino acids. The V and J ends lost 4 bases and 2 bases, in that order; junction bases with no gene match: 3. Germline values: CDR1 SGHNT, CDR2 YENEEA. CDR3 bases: TGTGCCAGCAGCTCGGGACTAAACACAGATACGCAGTATTTT. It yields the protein CASSSGLNTDTQYF.

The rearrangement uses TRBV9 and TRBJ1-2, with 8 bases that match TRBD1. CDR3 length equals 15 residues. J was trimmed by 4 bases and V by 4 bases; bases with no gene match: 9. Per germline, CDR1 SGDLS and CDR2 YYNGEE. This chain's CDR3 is CASSTGTGDPYGYTF. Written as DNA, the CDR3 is TGTGCCAGCAGCACCGGGACAGGTGATCCCTATGGCTACACCTTC.

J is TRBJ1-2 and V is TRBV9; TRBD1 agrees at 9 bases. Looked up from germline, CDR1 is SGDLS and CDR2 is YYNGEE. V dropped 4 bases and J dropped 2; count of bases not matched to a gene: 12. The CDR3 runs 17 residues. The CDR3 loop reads CASSLGTGNEGNYGYTF. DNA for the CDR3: TGTGCCAGCAGCCTTGGGACAGGGAATGAGGGAAACTATGGCTACACCTTC.